The 31 T cell receptor beta chains below were found in one sample sequenced in a study of blood T cell repertoires in COVID-19. Assay: immunoSEQ multiplex PCR; the TCRdb copy retains only in-frame clones and omits some. The sample holds roughly 400,000 clones; around nine tenths are singletons and the top ten take about a tenth. Sample: PBMCs or T cells enriched from blood (not recorded which). The origin of the receptors is a woman between 45 and 65 years old who had recovered from COVID-19.

In its sample, this clone was seen once. The chain couples TRBV15 to TRBJ2-2, with a tentative D call TRBD1 (6 bases). The germline V gene encodes CDR1 LNHNV and CDR2 YYDKDF (reference sequence). V lost 1 base to trimming and J lost 4 bases, with 19 bases between them. The CDR3 covers 18 residues. The CDR3 DNA is TGTGCCACCAGCAGAGCCGGATGGGGCAGGGGAAGCACCGGGGAGCTGTTTTTT. It codes for CATSRAGWGRGSTGELFF.

The rearrangement links TRBV19 to TRBJ2-7; D possibly corresponds to TRBD1 (6 bases). Germline CDR1 reads LNHDA; CDR2 reads SQIVND (reference sequence). Trimming shortened V by 0 bases and J by 7 bases, and 22 bases separated the two germline ends. CDR3 length: 17 amino acids. The CDR3 sequence: CASSIDATGHGMKEQYF. The CDR3 DNA is TGTGCCAGTAGTATAGACGCGACGGGACACGGTATGAAAGAGCAGTACTTC. Supplemented by reference TRBV19 and TRBJ2-7, the full variable domain reads DGGITQSPKYLFRKEGQNVTLSCEQNLNHDAMYWYRQDPGQGLRLIYYSQIVNDFQKGDIAEGYSVSREKKESFPLTVTSAQKNPTAFYLCASSIDATGHGMKEQYFGPGTRLTVT.

The rearrangement joins TRBV13 to TRBJ2-5; D gene uncertain. V was trimmed by 5 bases and J by 5 bases, leaving 6 bases between them. Germline CDR1 reads PRHDT; CDR2 reads FYEKMQ (reference sequence). This CDR3 has 11 residues. The CDR3 reads CASSPGETQYF. In DNA form, the CDR3 reads TGTGCCAGCAGCCCCGGGGAGACCCAGTACTTC.

The J gene is TRBJ2-5, the V gene TRBV25-1; a possible D gene is TRBD1 (5 bases). Germline-derived CDR1 and CDR2 are MGHDK and SYGVNS. The V end was cut by 6 bases, the J end by 3 bases, with 17 bases between. This CDR3 region has 15 residues. CDR3 coding DNA: TGTGCCAGCAGCCCTGGGGCCGACCCGGAAGAGACCCAGTACTTC. Its translation: CASSPGADPEETQYF.

This chain joins TRBV19 and TRBJ1-5; D may be TRBD1 (5 bases). The V end lost 5 bases, the J end lost 0 bases, and 11 bases lay between the germline ends. The CDR3 runs 15 residues. Germline V lookup: CDR1 LNHDA, CDR2 SQIVND (reference sequence). CDR3 loop: CASSLTDNSNQPQHF. The CDR3 coding sequence is TGTGCCAGTAGTCTGACAGATAATAGCAATCAGCCCCAGCATTTT. Full variable domain (remainder filled in from reference TRBV19 and TRBJ1-5): DGGITQSPKYLFRKEGQNVTLSCEQNLNHDAMYWYRQDPGQGLRLIYYSQIVNDFQKGDIAEGYSVSREKKESFPLTVTSAQKNPTAFYLCASSLTDNSNQPQHFGDGTRLSIL.

V gene TRBV6-5 combines with J gene TRBJ2-2; 7 bases agree with TRBD1. The J segment lost 10 bases and the V segment lost 8 bases, leaving 10 bases of the junction unmatched. The CDR3 sequence is 13 residues long. Germline CDR1 reads MNHEY; CDR2 reads SVGAGI. This CDR3 is CASGQQGYEELFF. CDR3 nucleotide sequence: TGTGCCAGCGGGCAACAGGGGTACGAGGAGCTGTTTTTT.

This sequence joins TRBV6-5 and TRBJ2-3; 8 bases line up with TRBD1. CDR1 is MNHEY and CDR2 is SVGAGI in the germline V gene. With V trimmed by 2 bases and J by 0 bases, 4 bases remained unmatched. The CDR3 spans 16 residues. The CDR3 sequence: CASSYRRTGSTDTQYF. The CDR3 DNA is TGTGCCAGCAGTTACCGTAGGACAGGGAGCACAGATACGCAGTATTTT.

The chain uses TRBV3-1 (or the pseudogene TRBV3-2) and TRBJ1-1; D might be TRBD1 (5 bases). Trimming removed 4 bases from V and 10 bases from J, with 22 bases in between. Germline assignment: CDR1 LGHDT and CDR2 YNNKEL (reference sequence). The CDR3 has 15 residues. CDR3 DNA: TGTGCCAGCAGCCCCCGTTCTGGGGGGGGTGCGGGAGCTTTCTTT. Its translation: CASSPRSGGGAGAFF.

The chain employs TRBV19 and TRBJ2-7; TRBD1 agrees at 8 bases. This CDR3 comprises 16 residues. J was trimmed by 0 bases and V by 3 bases; bases with no gene match: 7. Germline V gene sequence: CDR1 LNHDA, CDR2 SQIVND (reference sequence). The CDR3 bases are TGTGCCAGTAGTATCGGTGGGGGACAGGCCTCCTACGAGCAGTACTTC. Translating gives CASSIGGGQASYEQYF. Combining the CDR3 with reference TRBV19 and TRBJ2-7 gives the whole variable domain DGGITQSPKYLFRKEGQNVTLSCEQNLNHDAMYWYRQDPGQGLRLIYYSQIVNDFQKGDIAEGYSVSREKKESFPLTVTSAQKNPTAFYLCASSIGGGQASYEQYFGPGTRLTVT.

This clone has a single count. J is TRBJ2-3 and V is TRBV3-1 (or the pseudogene TRBV3-2); D may be TRBD1 (5 bases). This CDR3 spans 17 amino acids. CDR1 is LGHDT, CDR2 YNNKEL, per germline (reference sequence). Trimming stripped 1 base from V and 3 bases from J, with 17 bases between. The CDR3 here is CASSQGKFRVGTDTQYF. The CDR3 region has the DNA TGTGCCAGCAGCCAAGGGAAGTTCAGGGTAGGGACAGATACGCAGTATTTT.

J is TRBJ1-1 and V is TRBV15; D remains ambiguous. The V end lost 1 base, the J end lost 2 bases, and 8 bases lay between the germline ends. Looked up from germline, CDR1 is LNHNV and CDR2 is YYDKDF (reference sequence). This CDR3 comprises 14 residues. This CDR3 is CATSRAQANTEAFF. The CDR3 coding sequence is TGTGCCACCAGCAGAGCGCAGGCCAACACTGAAGCTTTCTTT.

V is TRBV7-9 and J is TRBJ2-5, with D maybe TRBD1 (6 bases). The CDR3 has 13 residues. The V end was cut by 5 bases, the J end by 0 bases, with 7 bases between. Germline V gives CDR1 SEHNR, CDR2 FQNEAQ (reference sequence). CDR3 in amino acids: CASSPGDQETQYF. For the CDR3, the DNA is TGTGCCAGCAGCCCAGGGGACCAAGAGACCCAGTACTTC.

The chain couples TRBV30 to TRBJ2-7, with a possible D match to TRBD1 (5 bases). Trimming left V 3 bases short and J 0 bases short, with 9 bases between. The CDR3 loop spans 13 amino acids. The germline CDR1 and CDR2 sequences are GTSNPN and SVGIG (reference sequence). Here the CDR3 reads CAWSRQSSYEQYF. The CDR3 DNA sequence: TGTGCCTGGAGCCGACAGAGCTCCTACGAGCAGTACTTC.

The V call is TRBV6-5, the J call TRBJ1-2, with 8 bases identical to TRBD1. V lost 0 bases, J lost 3 bases, and 6 bases stayed unmatched. The CDR3 totals 16 residues. Per the germline V gene, CDR1 is MNHEY and CDR2 is SVGAGI. The CDR3 reads CASSYSGTGSYYGYTF. The CDR3, as DNA: TGTGCCAGCAGTTACTCCGGGACAGGATCCTACTATGGCTACACCTTC.

The chain has TRBV2 and TRBJ2-1, with TRBD2 identical over 9 bases. Germline CDR1 SNHLY, CDR2 FYNNEI. V lost 5 bases to trimming and J lost 8 bases; unmatched junction nucleotides: 10. CDR3 size: 15 residues. The CDR3 DNA follows: TGTGCCAGCAGTCTAGAGCGGGGGGCCTCCGATGAGCAGTTCTTC. Translated, it gives CASSLERGASDEQFF.

The rearrangement joins TRBV4-2 to TRBJ1-1, with TRBD1 matching 12 bases. In germline, CDR1 is LGHNA, CDR2 YNFKEQ. The trim removed 1 base at V and 5 bases at J, leaving 5 bases unmatched. This CDR3 has 16 residues. CDR3: CASSQVGQGAGTEAFF. The CDR3 DNA is TGTGCCAGCAGCCAAGTGGGACAGGGGGCCGGGACTGAAGCTTTCTTT.

In DNA form, the CDR3 reads TGTGCCAGCAGTACAAACACCGGGGAGCTGTTTTTT. Translated, it gives CASSTNTGELFF. The genes are TRBV12-3 or TRBV12-4 and TRBJ2-2; D gene unclear. V dropped 5 bases and J dropped 2 bases, with 3 bases sitting between them. There are 12 residues in the CDR3.

V is TRBV29-1 and J is TRBJ2-3; D possibly matches TRBD1 or TRBD2 (5 bases each). Per the germline V gene, CDR1 is SQVTM and CDR2 is ANQGSEA. Trimming took off 6 bases at V and 4 bases at J, with 11 bases between the two ends. There are 12 residues in the CDR3. Written as DNA, the CDR3 is TGCAGCGTGGGCGAGGGGCCAGATACGCAGTATTTT. Residues: CSVGEGPDTQYF.

This clone was counted a single time. This chain joins TRBV4-1 and TRBJ2-5; a weak D match, TRBD1 (5 bases). This CDR3 is 20 amino acids long. Germline V lookup: CDR1 MGHRA, CDR2 YSYEKL. The V and J ends lost 1 base and 2 bases respectively, with 26 bases between them. CDR3 protein: CASSQVKNAYRRTPQETQYF. Written as DNA, the CDR3 is TGCGCCAGCAGCCAAGTCAAGAACGCATACAGGAGAACTCCACAAGAGACCCAGTACTTC.

The chain has TRBV7-3 and TRBJ2-7; D remains ambiguous. Germline values: CDR1 SGHTA, CDR2 FQGTGA. The V end lost 5 bases, the J end lost 6 bases, and 11 bases lay between the germline ends. This CDR3 region has 12 residues. CDR3 residues: CASSTGGGEQYF. The CDR3 DNA reads as TGTGCCAGCAGCACGGGTGGCGGCGAGCAGTACTTC.

About this clone: At the DNA level, this CDR3 is encoded by other sequences in the same sample as well. The chain uses TRBV9 and TRBJ1-1; D is uncertain. The CDR3 is made up of 13 amino acids. Germline assignment: CDR1 SGDLS and CDR2 YYNGEE. Trimming took off 0 bases at V and 3 bases at J, with 6 bases between the two ends. This CDR3 reads CASSVGGDTEAFF. In DNA form, the CDR3 reads TGTGCCAGCAGCGTAGGCGGGGACACTGAAGCTTTCTTT.

The chain has TRBV11-2 and TRBJ2-3, with D perhaps matching TRBD2 (6 bases). Trimming pared 5 bases from V and 6 bases from J, leaving 27 bases between. This CDR3 is 18 amino acids long. Germline V gene lookup returns CDR1 SGHAT and CDR2 FQNNGV. The CDR3 DNA is TGTGCCAGCAGCACACCCCTAGCCCTTAGCGGTCCTAGGGATACGCAGTATTTT. Translating it yields CASSTPLALSGPRDTQYF.

The chain joins TRBV7-9 to TRBJ1-2, with D unclear. Germline values: CDR1 SEHNR, CDR2 FQNEAQ (reference sequence). Between the trimmed V and J ends, which lost 5 bases and 6 bases, there was a span of 16 bases. The CDR3 totals 14 residues. The CDR3 DNA sequence: TGTGCCAGCAGCGTAACGGGATCCGGCAATGGCTACACCTTC. Protein sequence: CASSVTGSGNGYTF. The complete variable domain, with remaining parts taken from reference TRBV7-9 and TRBJ1-2, reads DTGVSQNPRHKITKRGQNVTFRCDPISEHNRLYWYRQTLGQGPEFLTYFQNEAQLEKSRLLSDRFSAERPKGSFSTLEIQRTEQGDSAMYLCASSVTGSGNGYTFGSGTRLTVV.

This CDR3 reads CATSREAGAGNEQYF. As DNA, the CDR3 is TGTGCCACCAGCAGAGAAGCGGGGGCTGGAAACGAGCAGTACTTC. This chain joins TRBV15 and TRBJ2-7; 8 bases are a match to TRBD2. Losses at the gene ends were 0 bases for V and 5 bases for J; bases not matched to a gene: 6. The CDR3 has 15 amino acids. CDR1 and CDR2 (germline): LNHNV, YYDKDF (reference sequence).

The chain couples TRBV5-6 to TRBJ2-3; D may be TRBD2 (7 bases). Germline V gene lookup returns CDR1 SGHDT and CDR2 YYEEEE. V lost 0 bases and J lost 5, with 13 bases in between. The CDR3 has 15 amino acids. The CDR3 loop reads CASSLARGGRDTQYF. The CDR3 DNA follows: TGTGCCAGCAGCTTGGCTCGCGGGGGCCGAGATACGCAGTATTTT.

The chain combines TRBV13 with TRBJ1-1, with D uncertain. The CDR3 spans 15 residues. Germline V gene sequence: CDR1 PRHDT, CDR2 FYEKMQ (reference sequence). Deletions cut 2 bases from V and 0 bases from J, with 10 bases between. In DNA, the CDR3 is TGTGCCAGCAGCTTAAAGCCCAAGTTGAACACTGAAGCTTTCTTT. Its translation: CASSLKPKLNTEAFF.

The chain couples TRBV19 to TRBJ1-2; tentative D call: TRBD1 (5 bases). Germline V lookup: CDR1 LNHDA, CDR2 SQIVND (reference sequence). The germline V and J ends were trimmed by 9 bases and 7 bases, with 21 bases remaining between them. The CDR3 is 14 amino acids. The CDR3 DNA reads as TGTGCCAGCCAACCGGCTCGGGGGGAAGGTGGCTACACCTTC. It specifies CASQPARGEGGYTF. The whole variable domain, remainder taken from reference TRBV19 and TRBJ1-2, is DGGITQSPKYLFRKEGQNVTLSCEQNLNHDAMYWYRQDPGQGLRLIYYSQIVNDFQKGDIAEGYSVSREKKESFPLTVTSAQKNPTAFYLCASQPARGEGGYTFGSGTRLTVV.

The chain joins TRBV11-3 to TRBJ2-1; no definite D call. Germline CDR1 reads SGHNT; CDR2 reads YENEEA. This CDR3 contains 13 residues. V lost 2 bases to trimming and J lost 6 bases, with 8 bases between them. CDR3 amino acids: CASSLTVINEQFF. CDR3 DNA sequence: TGTGCCAGCAGCTTAACGGTTATCAATGAGCAGTTCTTC.

This clone has just one count. The chain links TRBV19 to TRBJ2-2; 7 nucleotides line up with TRBD1. The CDR3 sequence is 17 residues long. Germline V gene data show CDR1 as LNHDA and CDR2 as SQIVND (reference sequence). V shed 4 bases and J 5 bases; nucleotides not matched to a gene: 13. Written as DNA, the CDR3 is TGTGCCAGTAGTAAAGGGGTCCGGACAGGAGTTACCGGGGAGCTGTTTTTT. It translates to CASSKGVRTGVTGELFF.

The V and J genes are TRBV10-3 and TRBJ1-1; 7 positions agree with TRBD1. V was pared by 10 bases and J by 1 base, with 15 bases of the junction left unmatched. Per germline, CDR1 ENHRY and CDR2 SYGVKD. The CDR3 extends over 16 amino acids. CDR3 sequence reads: CATIPVDRAGNTEAFF. The CDR3 nucleotides are TGTGCCACAATCCCCGTTGACAGGGCGGGGAACACTGAAGCTTTCTTT.

This chain connects TRBV12-5 to TRBJ1-1; 7 nucleotides agree with TRBD1. CDR1 and CDR2 (germline): LGHNT, FRNRAP. This CDR3 is 14 amino acids long. J was trimmed by 8 bases and V by 2 bases; bases with no gene match: 8. CDR3 residues: CASGLSSSTGEAFF. The CDR3, as DNA: TGTGCTAGTGGTTTGAGCTCCTCGACAGGGGAAGCTTTCTTT.